This is a list of T cell receptor beta chains from one sample in a study of blood T cell repertoires in COVID-19. Data came from immunoSEQ multiplex PCR; TCRdb stores just in-frame clones and leaves some out. The top ten clones hold 9.5% to 10% of a sample with approximately 330,000 clones, approximately 90% of them seen once. Sequencing was done on a sample of peripheral blood. The receptors here all came from a man aged 25-40 years with COVID-19, enrolled during active disease. Both conserved end residues are part of each CDR3. The D gene is left open where the match is weak. The size of a clone is reported for some rows only, either as once, few or many, or as a class for expanded clones.

abundance | d_gene | j_gene | v_gene | CDR3nt | CDR3aa
. | . | TRBJ2-7 | TRBV29-1 | TGCAGCGTTGAAGAACAGGACTCCTACGAGCAGTACTTC | CSVEEQDSYEQYF
once | TRBD2 | TRBJ2-7 | TRBV3-1/TRBV3-2 | TGTGCCAGCAGCCAACAGCGGGGGGGCCACCACGAGCAGTACTTC | CASSQQRGGHHEQYF
. | . | TRBJ1-5 | TRBV28 | TGTGCCAGCACCTCTTGGGGGGGCCATCAGCCCCAGCATTTT | CASTSWGGHQPQHF
once | . | TRBJ1-1 | TRBV6-5 | TGTGCCATCAAAACGGGGGGTACGGGCACTGAAGCTTTCTTT | CAIKTGGTGTEAFF
. | . | TRBJ2-1 | TRBV27 | TGTGCCAGCAGAGAAAACGGGGAATACAATGAGCAGTTCTTC | CASRENGEYNEQFF
. | TRBD1 | TRBJ2-1 | TRBV7-9 | TGTGCCAGCAGCTTAGGAATCGACAGGGGCTCCTACAATGAGCAGTTCTTC | CASSLGIDRGSYNEQFF
. | TRBD2 | TRBJ2-3 | TRBV19 | TGTGCCAGTAGTATCGGTAGCGGGAGGACAGATACGCAGTATTTT | CASSIGSGRTDTQYF
. | . | TRBJ1-5 | TRBV28 | TGTGCCAGCAGTTTAACAGGGCCCCTGGGCAATCAGCCCCAGCATTTT | CASSLTGPLGNQPQHF
. | TRBD1 | TRBJ1-4 | TRBV25-1 | TGTGCCAGCAGTGGATGGACAGGTTTTAATGAAAAACTGTTTTTT | CASSGWTGFNEKLFF
once | . | TRBJ1-5 | TRBV11-2 | TGTGCCAGCAGCTTCGGTAGCAATCAGCCCCAGCATTTT | CASSFGSNQPQHF
. | . | TRBJ1-1 | TRBV28 | TGTGCCAGCAGTCGCCCTCCTCAGAGGTACACTGAAGCTTTCTTT | CASSRPPQRYTEAFF
. | . | TRBJ2-2 | TRBV7-2 | TGTGCCAGCAAGCTCGCTAACACCGGGGAGCTGTTTTTT | CASKLANTGELFF
. | . | TRBJ2-7 | TRBV19 | TGTGCCAGTAGTATAGCACAGAATTACGAGCAGTACTTC | CASSIAQNYEQYF
once | . | TRBJ2-5 | TRBV3-1/TRBV3-2 | TGTGCCAGCAGCCACACAGTTCAAGAGACCCAGTACTTC | CASSHTVQETQYF
few | . | TRBJ1-1 | TRBV18 | TGTGCCAGCCTCATGAGCAGGGACACTGAAGCTTTCTTT | CASLMSRDTEAFF